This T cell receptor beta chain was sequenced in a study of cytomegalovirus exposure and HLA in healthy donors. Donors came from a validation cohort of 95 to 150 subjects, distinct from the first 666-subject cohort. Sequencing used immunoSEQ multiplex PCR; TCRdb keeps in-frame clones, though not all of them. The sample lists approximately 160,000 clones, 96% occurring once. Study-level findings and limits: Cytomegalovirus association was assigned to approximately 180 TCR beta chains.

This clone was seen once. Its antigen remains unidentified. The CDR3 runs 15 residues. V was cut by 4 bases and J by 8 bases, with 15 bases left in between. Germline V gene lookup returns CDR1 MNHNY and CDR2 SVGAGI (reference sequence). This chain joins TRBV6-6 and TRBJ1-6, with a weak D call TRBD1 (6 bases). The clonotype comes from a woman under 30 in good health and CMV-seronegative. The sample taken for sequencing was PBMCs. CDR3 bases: TGTGCCAGCAGTTCCGAACAGGGTTCGCATTCACCCCTCCACTTT. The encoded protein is CASSSEQGSHSPLHF.